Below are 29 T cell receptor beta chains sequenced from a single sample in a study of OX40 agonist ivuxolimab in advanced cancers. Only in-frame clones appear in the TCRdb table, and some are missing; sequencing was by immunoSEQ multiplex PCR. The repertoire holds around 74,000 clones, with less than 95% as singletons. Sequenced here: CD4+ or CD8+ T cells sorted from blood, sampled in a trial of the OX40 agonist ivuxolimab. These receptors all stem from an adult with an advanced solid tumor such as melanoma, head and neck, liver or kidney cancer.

CDR3 nucleotide sequence: TGCGCCAGCAGCCATGTCCTTCTCGGGAACACTGAAGCTTTCTTT. As protein: CASSHVLLGNTEAFF. The chain combines TRBV4-1 with TRBJ1-1; D not certain. V lost 3 bases and J lost 1, with 12 bases in between. This CDR3 is built from 15 residues. CDR1 and CDR2 from the germline V gene are MGHRA and YSYEKL.

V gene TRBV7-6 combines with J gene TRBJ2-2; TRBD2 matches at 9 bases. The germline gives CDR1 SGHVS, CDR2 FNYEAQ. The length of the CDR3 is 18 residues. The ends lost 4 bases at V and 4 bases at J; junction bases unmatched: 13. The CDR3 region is CASSWSPGLAPGTGELFF. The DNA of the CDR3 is TGTGCCAGCAGCTGGAGTCCGGGACTAGCTCCGGGCACCGGGGAGCTGTTTTTT.

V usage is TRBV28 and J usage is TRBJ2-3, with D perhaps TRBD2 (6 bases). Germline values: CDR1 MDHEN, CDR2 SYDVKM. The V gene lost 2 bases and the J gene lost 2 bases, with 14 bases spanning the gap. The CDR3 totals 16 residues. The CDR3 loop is CASSLGEVQPTDTQYF. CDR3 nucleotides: TGTGCCAGCAGTTTAGGGGAGGTCCAGCCCACAGATACGCAGTATTTT.

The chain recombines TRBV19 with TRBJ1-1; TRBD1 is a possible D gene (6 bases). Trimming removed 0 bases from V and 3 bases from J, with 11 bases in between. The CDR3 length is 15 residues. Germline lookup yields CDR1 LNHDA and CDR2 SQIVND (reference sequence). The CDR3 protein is CASSIDWGRDTEAFF. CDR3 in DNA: TGTGCCAGTAGTATAGATTGGGGGCGGGACACTGAAGCTTTCTTT.

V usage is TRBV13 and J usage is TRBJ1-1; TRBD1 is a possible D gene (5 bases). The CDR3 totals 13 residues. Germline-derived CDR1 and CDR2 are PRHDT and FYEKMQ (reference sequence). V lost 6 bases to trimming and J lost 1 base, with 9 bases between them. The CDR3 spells CASSLGGNTEAFF. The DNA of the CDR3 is TGTGCCAGCAGTCTCGGGGGGAACACTGAAGCTTTCTTT.

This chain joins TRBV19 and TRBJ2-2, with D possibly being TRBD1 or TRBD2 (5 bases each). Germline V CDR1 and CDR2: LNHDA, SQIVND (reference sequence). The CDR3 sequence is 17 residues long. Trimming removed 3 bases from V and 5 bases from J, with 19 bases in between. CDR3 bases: TGTGCCAGTAGTATCTTCCAGGGAGAGGATAGAACCGGGGAGCTGTTTTTT. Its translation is CASSIFQGEDRTGELFF.

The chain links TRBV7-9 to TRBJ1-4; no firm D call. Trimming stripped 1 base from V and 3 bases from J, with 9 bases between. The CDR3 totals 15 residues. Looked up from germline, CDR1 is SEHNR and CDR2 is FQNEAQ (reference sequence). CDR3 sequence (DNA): TGTGCCAGCAGCTTAGTTGTGGAGCCTAATGAAAAACTGTTTTTT. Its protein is CASSLVVEPNEKLFF.

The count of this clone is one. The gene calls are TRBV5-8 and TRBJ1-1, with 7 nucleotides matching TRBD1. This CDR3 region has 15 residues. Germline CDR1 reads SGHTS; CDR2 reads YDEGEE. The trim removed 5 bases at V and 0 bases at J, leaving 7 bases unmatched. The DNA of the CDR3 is TGTGCCAGCAGTCTGTTAGGGGGCATGAACACTGAAGCTTTCTTT. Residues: CASSLLGGMNTEAFF.

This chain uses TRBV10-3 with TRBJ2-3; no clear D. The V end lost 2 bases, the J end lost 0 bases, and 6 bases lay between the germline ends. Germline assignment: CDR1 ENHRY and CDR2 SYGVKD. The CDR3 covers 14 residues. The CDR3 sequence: CAISERSSTDTQYF. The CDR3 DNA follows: TGTGCCATCAGTGAGCGGTCTAGCACAGATACGCAGTATTTT.

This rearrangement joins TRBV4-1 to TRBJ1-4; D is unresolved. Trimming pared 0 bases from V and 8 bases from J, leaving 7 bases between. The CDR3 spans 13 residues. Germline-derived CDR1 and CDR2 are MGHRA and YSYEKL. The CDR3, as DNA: TGCGCCAGCAGCCAAGATTACGAGGAAAAACTGTTTTTT. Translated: CASSQDYEEKLFF.

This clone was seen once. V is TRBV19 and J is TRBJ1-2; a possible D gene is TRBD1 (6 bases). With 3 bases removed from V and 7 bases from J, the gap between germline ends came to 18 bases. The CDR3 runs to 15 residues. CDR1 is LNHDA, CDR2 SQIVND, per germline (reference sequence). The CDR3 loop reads CASSIQGGRIFGYTF. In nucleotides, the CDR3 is TGTGCCAGTAGTATTCAAGGGGGGCGAATCTTTGGCTACACCTTC.

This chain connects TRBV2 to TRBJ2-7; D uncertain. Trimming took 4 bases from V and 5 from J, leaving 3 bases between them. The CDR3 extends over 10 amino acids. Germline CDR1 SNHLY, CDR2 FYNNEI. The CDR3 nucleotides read TGTGCCAGCAGTGGTCACGAGCAGTACTTC. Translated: CASSGHEQYF.

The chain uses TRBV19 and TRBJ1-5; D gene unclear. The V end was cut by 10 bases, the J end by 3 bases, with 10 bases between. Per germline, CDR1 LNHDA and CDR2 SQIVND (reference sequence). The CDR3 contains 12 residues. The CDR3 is CATAPHNQPQHF. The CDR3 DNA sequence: TGTGCCACTGCACCTCACAATCAGCCCCAGCATTTT.

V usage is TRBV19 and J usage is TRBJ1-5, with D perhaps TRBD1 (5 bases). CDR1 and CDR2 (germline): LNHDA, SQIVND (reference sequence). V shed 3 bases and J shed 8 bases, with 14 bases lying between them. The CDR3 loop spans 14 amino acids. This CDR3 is CASSIWGSWEPQHF. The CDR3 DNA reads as TGTGCCAGTAGTATTTGGGGGTCTTGGGAGCCCCAGCATTTT.

DNA of the CDR3: TGTGCCAGCAGCTTCATAGCGGGGGACACAGATACGCAGTATTTT. It yields the protein CASSFIAGDTDTQYF. This chain joins TRBV5-6 and TRBJ2-3; 9 bases are a match to TRBD2. Germline lookup yields CDR1 SGHDT and CDR2 YYEEEE. V gave up 2 bases and J gave up 2 bases; unmatched junction bases: 3. CDR3 size: 15 residues. Full variable domain (rest looked up from reference TRBV5-6 and TRBJ2-3): DAGVTQSPTHLIKTRGQQVTLRCSPKSGHDTVSWYQQALGQGPQFIFQYYEEEERQRGNFPDRFSGHQFPNYSSELNVNALLLGDSALYLCASSFIAGDTDTQYFGPGTRLTVL.

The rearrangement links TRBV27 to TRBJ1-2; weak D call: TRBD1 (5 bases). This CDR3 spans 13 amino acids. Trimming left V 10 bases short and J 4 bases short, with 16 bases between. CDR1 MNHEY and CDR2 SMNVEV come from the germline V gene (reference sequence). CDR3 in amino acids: CATRWGTGYGYTF. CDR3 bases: TGTGCCACCCGATGGGGGACGGGCTATGGCTACACCTTC.

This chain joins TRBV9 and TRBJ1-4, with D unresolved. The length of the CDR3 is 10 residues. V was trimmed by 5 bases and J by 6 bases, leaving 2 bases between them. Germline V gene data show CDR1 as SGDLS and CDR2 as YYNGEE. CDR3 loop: CASSYEKLFF. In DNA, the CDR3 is TGTGCCAGCAGTTATGAAAAACTGTTTTTT.

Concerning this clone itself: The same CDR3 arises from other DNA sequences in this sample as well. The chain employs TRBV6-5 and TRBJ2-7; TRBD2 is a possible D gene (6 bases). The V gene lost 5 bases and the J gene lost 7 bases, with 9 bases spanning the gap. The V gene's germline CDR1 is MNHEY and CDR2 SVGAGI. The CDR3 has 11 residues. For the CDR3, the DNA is TGTGCCAGCAGTCTGGGACTGGAGCAGTACTTC. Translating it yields CASSLGLEQYF.

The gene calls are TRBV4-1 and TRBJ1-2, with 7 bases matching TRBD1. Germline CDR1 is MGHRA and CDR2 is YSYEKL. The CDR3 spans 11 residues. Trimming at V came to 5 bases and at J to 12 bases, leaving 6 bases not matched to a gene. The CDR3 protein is CASSNQGGHTF. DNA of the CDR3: TGCGCCAGCAGCAACCAGGGGGGACACACCTTC.

Written as DNA, the CDR3 is TGTGCCAGCAGCTTAGCTTCCTTCACCGGGGAGCTGTTTTTT. Protein sequence: CASSLASFTGELFF. The chain has TRBV7-9 and TRBJ2-2; D is unresolved. In germline, CDR1 is SEHNR, CDR2 FQNEAQ (reference sequence). V gave up 0 bases and J gave up 4 bases, with 6 bases separating them. This CDR3 has 14 amino acids.

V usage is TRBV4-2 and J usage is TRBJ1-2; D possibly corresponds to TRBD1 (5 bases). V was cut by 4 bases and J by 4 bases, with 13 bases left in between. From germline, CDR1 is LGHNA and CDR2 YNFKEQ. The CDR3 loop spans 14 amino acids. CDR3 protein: CASSPPGASYGYTF. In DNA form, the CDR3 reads TGTGCCAGCAGCCCTCCCGGGGCGAGCTATGGCTACACCTTC.

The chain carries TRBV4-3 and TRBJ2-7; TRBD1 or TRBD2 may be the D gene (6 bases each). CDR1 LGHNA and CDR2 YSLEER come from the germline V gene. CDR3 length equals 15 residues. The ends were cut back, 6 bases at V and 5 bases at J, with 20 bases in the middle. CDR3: CASRAGGGPENEQYF. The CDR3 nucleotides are TGCGCCAGCAGGGCCGGAGGGGGGCCGGAAAACGAGCAGTACTTC.

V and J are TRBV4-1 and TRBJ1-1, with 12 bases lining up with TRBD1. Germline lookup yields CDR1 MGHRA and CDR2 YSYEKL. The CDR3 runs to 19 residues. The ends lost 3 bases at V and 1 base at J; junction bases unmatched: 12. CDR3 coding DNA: TGCGCCAGCAGCCAGGGACAGGGGGCAGGAGGGTTGAAGAACACTGAAGCTTTCTTT. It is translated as CASSQGQGAGGLKNTEAFF.

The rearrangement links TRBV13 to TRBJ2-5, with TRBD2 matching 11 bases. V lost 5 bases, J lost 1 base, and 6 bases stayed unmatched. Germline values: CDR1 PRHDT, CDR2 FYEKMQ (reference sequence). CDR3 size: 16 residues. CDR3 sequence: CASSQSSGGIQETQYF. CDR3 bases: TGTGCCAGCAGCCAATCTAGCGGGGGGATCCAAGAGACCCAGTACTTC.

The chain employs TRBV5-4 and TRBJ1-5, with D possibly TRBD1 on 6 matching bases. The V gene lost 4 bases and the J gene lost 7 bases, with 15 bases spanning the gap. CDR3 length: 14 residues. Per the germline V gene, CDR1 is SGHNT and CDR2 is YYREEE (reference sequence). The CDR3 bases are TGTGCCAGCAGCCGTTACGGAGGGGGACAGCCCCAGCATTTT. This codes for CASSRYGGGQPQHF. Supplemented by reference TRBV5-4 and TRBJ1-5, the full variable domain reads ETGVTQSPTHLIKTRGQQVTLRCSSQSGHNTVSWYQQALGQGPQFIFQYYREEENGRGNFPPRFSGLQFPNYSSELNVNALELDDSALYLCASSRYGGGQPQHFGDGTRLSIL.

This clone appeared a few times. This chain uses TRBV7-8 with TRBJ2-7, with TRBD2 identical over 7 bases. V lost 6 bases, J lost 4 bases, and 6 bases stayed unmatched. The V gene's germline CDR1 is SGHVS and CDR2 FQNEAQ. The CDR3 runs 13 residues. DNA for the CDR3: TGTGCCAGCAGGAGGCTAGCGGATTACGAGCAGTACTTC. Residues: CASRRLADYEQYF.

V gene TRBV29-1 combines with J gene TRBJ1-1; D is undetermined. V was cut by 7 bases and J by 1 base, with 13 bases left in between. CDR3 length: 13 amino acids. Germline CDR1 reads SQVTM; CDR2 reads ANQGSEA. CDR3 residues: CSGSEKQNTEAFF. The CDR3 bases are TGCAGCGGTTCCGAAAAACAGAACACTGAAGCTTTCTTT.

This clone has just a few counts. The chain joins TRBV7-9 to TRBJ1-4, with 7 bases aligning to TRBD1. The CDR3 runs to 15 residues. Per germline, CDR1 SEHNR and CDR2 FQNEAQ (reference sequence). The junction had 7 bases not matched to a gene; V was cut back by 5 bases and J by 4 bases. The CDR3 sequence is CASSLEGAYNEKLFF. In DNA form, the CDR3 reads TGTGCCAGCAGCCTTGAGGGGGCCTATAATGAAAAACTGTTTTTT.

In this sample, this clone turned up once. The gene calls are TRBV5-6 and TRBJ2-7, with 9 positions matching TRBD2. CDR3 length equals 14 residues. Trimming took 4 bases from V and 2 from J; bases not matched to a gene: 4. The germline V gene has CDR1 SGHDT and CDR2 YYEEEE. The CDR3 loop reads CASSPAGGPYEQYF. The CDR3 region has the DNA TGTGCCAGCAGCCCAGCGGGGGGCCCCTACGAGCAGTACTTC.